This T cell receptor (beta chain) was captured by sequencing in a study of immune evolution from preneoplasia to lung adenocarcinoma. Whole-study findings and limits: Normal lung had highest clonality; later lesions appeared denser, more diverse. From normal lung to invasive adenocarcinoma, top clone frequencies appeared to decrease.

A word on this clone: Its antigen is undetermined.

Data came from immunoSEQ multiplex PCR; TCRdb stores just in-frame clones and leaves some out. Of 3,500 to 5,500 clones in the sample, under 85% are singletons; the top ten hold roughly 8%. Two lung cancer pathologists independently confirmed each histologic diagnosis. Nucleic acids came from premalignant or tumor cells enriched by macro-dissection. V lost 1 base, J lost 0 bases, and 7 bases lay in between. Germline V gene data show CDR1 as KGHSH and CDR2 as LQKENI. This CDR3 region has 15 residues. The sequence was collected from a person aged 60-80 years with lung adenocarcinoma. The specimen sequenced was FFPE lung adenocarcinoma in situ tissue. The gene calls are TRBV18 and TRBJ2-1; D remains ambiguous. CDR3 in DNA: TGTGCCAGCTCACCACAGGAGAGCTCCTACAATGAGCAGTTCTTC. It codes for CASSPQESSYNEQFF.